The clone carrying this T cell receptor beta chain was observed at least ten times. No antigen is known for it. Per the germline V gene, CDR1 is SGHTA and CDR2 is FQGNSA. This CDR3 comprises 12 residues. The V end lost 5 bases, the J end lost 9 bases, and 14 bases lay between the germline ends. In making TCR cDNA, 5'RACE template switching added a universal primer site and UMIs to it. Via MiXCR, TCRdb re-called the 5' RACE reads, giving one row per CDR3 protein. Among about 130,000 distinct CDR3 sequences listed, 7.4% were seen once. The data originate from a study of T cells after yellow fever vaccination. Overall study findings and caveats: Some clonotypes were seen in both the CD4 and the CD8 compartments. These made up a small share and likely arose from convergent recombination. Secondary responses were weaker yet peaked faster, day 5 versus 15.

V is TRBV7-2 and J is TRBJ2-7; weak D call: TRBD1 (5 bases). Specimen: CD4+ T cells sorted from PBMCs, collected 10 days after the first yellow fever vaccination. The receptor was isolated from a man aged 18 to 29 who received the YFV17D yellow fever vaccine. This CDR3 is CASSVTRQRQYF. The CDR3 coding sequence is TGTGCCAGCAGCGTAACCCGACAGAGGCAGTACTTC. Full variable domain (outside the CDR3, taken from reference TRBV7-2 and TRBJ2-7): GAGVSQSPSNKVTEKGKDVELRCDPISGHTALYWYRQSLGQGLEFLIYFQGNSAPDKSGLPSDRFSAERTGGSVSTLTIQRTQQEDSAVYLCASSVTRQRQYFGPGTRLTVT.